This record looks at one T cell receptor beta chain sequence and its context. This specimen belongs to a study of blood T cell repertoires in COVID-19. Background on the study: T cells, B-cell-depleted T cells, or PBMCs supplied cDNA or gDNA.

The CDR3 loop spans 14 amino acids. Germline CDR1 is KGHSH and CDR2 is LQKENI. Trimming cost V 4 bases and J 5 bases; bases outside gene matches: 6. Source study methods: Amplification of reference gene primers provided the estimated nucleated cell counts. Here immunoSEQ multiplex PCR was the method, and the copy in TCRdb shows in-frame clones only, minus some. The V and J calls and clone size come from that table; D and trimming were worked out from the DNA. The repertoire holds some 240,000 clones, about 90% seen once, with more than 0.7% in the top ten. Enrollment of patients from Seattle took place during active infection, with longitudinal follow-up.

Specimen: peripheral blood. The V call is TRBV18, the J call TRBJ2-5; TRBD1 agrees at 8 bases. The receptor was isolated from a man aged 55 to 70 with COVID-19, enrolled during active disease. The CDR3 here is CASSRSQGAETQYF. The CDR3 nucleotides are TGTGCCAGCTCACGTTCCCAGGGGGCTGAGACCCAGTACTTC. Full variable domain (rest looked up from reference TRBV18 and TRBJ2-5): NAGVMQNPRHLVRRRGQEARLRCSPMKGHSHVYWYRQLPEEGLKFMVYLQKENIIDESGMPKERFSAEFPKEGPSILRIQQVVRGDSAAYFCASSRSQGAETQYFGPGTRLLVL.